The source of this TCR beta chain is a study of blood T cell repertoires in COVID-19. V shed 5 bases, J shed 3 bases, and the junction held 4 bases outside the gene matches. This CDR3 is 14 amino acids long. Germline loops: CDR1 MDHEN, CDR2 SYDVKM. The protocol was immunoSEQ multiplex PCR, while the TCRdb copy is restricted to in-frame clones and leaves out a portion. The profile shows roughly 120,000 clones, over 85% of them singletons. This clone showed up just once. The V and J genes are TRBV28 and TRBJ2-7; 10 bases fit TRBD1. Specimen: peripheral blood. The sequence was obtained from a man in his fifties with active COVID-19. Here the CDR3 DNA reads TGTGCCAGCAGTCGGGACAGGGGAGTCTACGAGCAGTACTTC. This sequence encodes CASSRDRGVYEQYF.